Sequencing of this TCR beta chain was carried out in a study of blood T cell repertoires in COVID-19. Clones were sequenced by immunoSEQ multiplex PCR, and TCRdb holds only the in-frame ones, with some missing. This sample yields around 260,000 clones, of which 65% to 90% are seen a single time; less than 15% belongs to the top ten. CDR3 length: 15 amino acids. J was trimmed by 2 bases and V by 8 bases; bases with no gene match: 6. Germline CDR1 is SNHLY and CDR2 is FYNNEI. The receptor was derived from a human donor in a cohort sampled during active COVID-19. This chain connects TRBV2 to TRBJ2-1; 10 bases match TRBD2. Sequencing was performed on peripheral blood. CDR3 nucleotides: TGTGCCAGCGAAGTTCTAGCGGGAGCCTACAATGAGCAGTTCTTC. Translating it yields CASEVLAGAYNEQFF.